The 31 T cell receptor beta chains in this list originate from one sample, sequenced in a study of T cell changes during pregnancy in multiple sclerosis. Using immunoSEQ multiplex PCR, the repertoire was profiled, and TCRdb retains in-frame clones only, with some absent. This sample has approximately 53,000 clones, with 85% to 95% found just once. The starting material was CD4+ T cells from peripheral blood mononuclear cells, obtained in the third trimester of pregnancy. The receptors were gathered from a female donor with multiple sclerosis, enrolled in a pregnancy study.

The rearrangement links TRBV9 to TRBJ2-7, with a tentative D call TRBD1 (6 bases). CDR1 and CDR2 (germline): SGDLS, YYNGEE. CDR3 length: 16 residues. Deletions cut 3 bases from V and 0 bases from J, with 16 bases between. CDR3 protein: CASSGGQSRHSYEQYF. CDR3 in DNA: TGTGCCAGCAGCGGGGGACAATCGCGACACTCCTACGAGCAGTACTTC.

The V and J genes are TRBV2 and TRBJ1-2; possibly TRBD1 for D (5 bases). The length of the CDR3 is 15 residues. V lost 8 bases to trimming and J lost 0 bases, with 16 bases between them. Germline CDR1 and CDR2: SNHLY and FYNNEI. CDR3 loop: CASVLGGDTNYGYTF. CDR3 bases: TGTGCCAGCGTCCTGGGGGGGGATACTAACTATGGCTACACCTTC.

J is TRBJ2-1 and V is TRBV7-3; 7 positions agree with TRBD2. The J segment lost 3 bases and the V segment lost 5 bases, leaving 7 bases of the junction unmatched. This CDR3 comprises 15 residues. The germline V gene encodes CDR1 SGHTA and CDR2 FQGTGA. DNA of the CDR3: TGTGCCAGCAGCCCCCGGGGAGGGAACTACAATGAGCAGTTCTTC. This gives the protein CASSPRGGNYNEQFF.

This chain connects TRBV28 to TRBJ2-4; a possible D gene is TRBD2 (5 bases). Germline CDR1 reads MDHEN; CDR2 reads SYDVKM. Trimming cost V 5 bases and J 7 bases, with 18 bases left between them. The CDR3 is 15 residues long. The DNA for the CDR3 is TGTGCCAGCAGTCGGGATCCTAGCTCATGGAACATTCAGTACTTC. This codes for CASSRDPSSWNIQYF.

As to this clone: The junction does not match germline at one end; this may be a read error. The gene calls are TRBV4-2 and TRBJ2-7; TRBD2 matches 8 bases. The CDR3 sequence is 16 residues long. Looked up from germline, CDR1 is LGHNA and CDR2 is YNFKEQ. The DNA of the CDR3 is TGTACCAGCAGCCAAGTTCGCGGGGGGACCACCTACGAGCAGTACTTC. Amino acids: CTSSQVRGGTTYEQYF.

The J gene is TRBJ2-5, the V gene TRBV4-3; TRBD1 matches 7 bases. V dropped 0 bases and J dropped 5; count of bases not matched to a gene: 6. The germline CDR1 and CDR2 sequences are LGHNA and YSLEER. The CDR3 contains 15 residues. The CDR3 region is CASSQDQRGRETQYF. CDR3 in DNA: TGCGCCAGCAGCCAAGATCAGAGGGGGCGGGAGACCCAGTACTTC.

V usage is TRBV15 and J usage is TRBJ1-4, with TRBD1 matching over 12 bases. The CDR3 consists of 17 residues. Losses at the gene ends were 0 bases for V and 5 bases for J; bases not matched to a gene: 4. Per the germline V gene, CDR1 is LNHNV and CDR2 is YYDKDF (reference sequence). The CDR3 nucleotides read TGTGCCACCAGCAGAGATCGGGGACAGGGGGCGAATGAAAAACTGTTTTTT. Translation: CATSRDRGQGANEKLFF.

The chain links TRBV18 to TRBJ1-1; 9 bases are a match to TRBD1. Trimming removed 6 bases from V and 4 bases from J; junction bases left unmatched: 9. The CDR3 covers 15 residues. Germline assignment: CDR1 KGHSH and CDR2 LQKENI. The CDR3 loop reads CASSQTGQGSTEAFF. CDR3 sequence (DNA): TGTGCCAGCTCCCAAACAGGACAGGGGAGCACTGAAGCTTTCTTT.

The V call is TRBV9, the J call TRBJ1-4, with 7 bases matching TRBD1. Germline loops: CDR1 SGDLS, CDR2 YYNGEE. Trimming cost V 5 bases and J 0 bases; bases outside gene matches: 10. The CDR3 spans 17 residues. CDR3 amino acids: CASSGTVPLATNEKLFF. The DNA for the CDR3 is TGTGCCAGCAGTGGGACAGTCCCTCTCGCAACTAATGAAAAACTGTTTTTT.

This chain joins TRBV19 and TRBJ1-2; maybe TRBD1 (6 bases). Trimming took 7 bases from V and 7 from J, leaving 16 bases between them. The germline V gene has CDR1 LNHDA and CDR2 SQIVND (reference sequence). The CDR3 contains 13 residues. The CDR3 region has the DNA TGTGCCAGTAAATTGGGGGCGCTCCGTGGCTACACCTTC. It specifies CASKLGALRGYTF.

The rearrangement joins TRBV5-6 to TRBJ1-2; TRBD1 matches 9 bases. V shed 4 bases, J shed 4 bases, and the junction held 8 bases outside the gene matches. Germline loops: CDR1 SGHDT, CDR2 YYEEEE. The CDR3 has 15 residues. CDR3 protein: CASSPDRGYSYGYTF. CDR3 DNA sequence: TGTGCCAGCAGCCCGGACAGGGGATATAGCTATGGCTACACCTTC.

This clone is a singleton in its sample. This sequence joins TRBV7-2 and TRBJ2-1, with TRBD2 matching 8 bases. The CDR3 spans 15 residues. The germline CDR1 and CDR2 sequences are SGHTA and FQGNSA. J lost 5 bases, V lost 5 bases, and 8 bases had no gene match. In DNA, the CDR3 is TGTGCCAGCAGCGAAACTAGCGGATATAACAATGAGCAGTTCTTC. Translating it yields CASSETSGYNNEQFF.

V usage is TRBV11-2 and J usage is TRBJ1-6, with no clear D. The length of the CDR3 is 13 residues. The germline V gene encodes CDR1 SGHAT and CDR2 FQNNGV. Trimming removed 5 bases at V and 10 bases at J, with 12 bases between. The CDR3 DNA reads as TGTGCCAGCAGCCCGGGAGGAGTCTCACCCCTCCACTTT. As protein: CASSPGGVSPLHF.

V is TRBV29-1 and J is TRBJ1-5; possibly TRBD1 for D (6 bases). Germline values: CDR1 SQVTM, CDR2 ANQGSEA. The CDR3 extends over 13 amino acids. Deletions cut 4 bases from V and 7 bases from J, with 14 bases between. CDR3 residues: CSVVLQGGQPQHF. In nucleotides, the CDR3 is TGCAGCGTTGTCCTACAGGGCGGGCAGCCCCAGCATTTT.

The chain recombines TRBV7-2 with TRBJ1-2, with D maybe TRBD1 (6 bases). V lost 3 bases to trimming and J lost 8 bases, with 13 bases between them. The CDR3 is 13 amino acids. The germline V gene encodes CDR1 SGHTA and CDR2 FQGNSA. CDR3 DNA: TGTGCCAGCAGCTTTGGACAGATTGAAGGCTACACCTTC. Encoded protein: CASSFGQIEGYTF.

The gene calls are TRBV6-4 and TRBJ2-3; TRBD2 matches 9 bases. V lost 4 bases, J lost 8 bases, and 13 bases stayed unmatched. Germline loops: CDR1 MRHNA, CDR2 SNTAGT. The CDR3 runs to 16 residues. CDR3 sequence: CASSVGGGGSLGTQYF. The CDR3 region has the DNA TGTGCCAGCAGTGTCGGCGGGGGGGGAAGTCTCGGTACGCAGTATTTT.

CDR3 amino acids: CASSDRRADNSPLHF. The DNA for the CDR3 is TGTGCCAGCAGTGACCGGAGGGCGGATAATTCACCCCTCCACTTT. This rearrangement joins TRBV2 to TRBJ1-6; D is ambiguous. V shed 3 bases and J shed 5 bases, with 11 bases lying between them. Per the germline V gene, CDR1 is SNHLY and CDR2 is FYNNEI. The CDR3 consists of 15 residues.

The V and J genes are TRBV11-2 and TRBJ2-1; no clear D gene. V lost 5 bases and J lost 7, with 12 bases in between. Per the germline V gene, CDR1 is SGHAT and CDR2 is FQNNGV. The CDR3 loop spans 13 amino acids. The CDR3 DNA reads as TGTGCCAGCAGCCCCGGTGTCCGGAATGAGCAGTTCTTC. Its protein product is CASSPGVRNEQFF. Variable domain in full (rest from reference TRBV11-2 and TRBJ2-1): EAGVAQSPRYKIIEKRQSVAFWCNPISGHATLYWYQQILGQGPKLLIQFQNNGVVDDSQLPKDRFSAERLKGVDSTLKIQPAKLEDSAVYLCASSPGVRNEQFFGPGTRLTVL.

The DNA for the CDR3 is TGTGCCAGCAGCCCGGGACAGGGGGCTTTTGGCTACACCTTC. This gives the protein CASSPGQGAFGYTF. The rearrangement joins TRBV5-4 to TRBJ1-2; TRBD1 matches at 12 bases. Looked up from germline, CDR1 is SGHNT and CDR2 is YYREEE (reference sequence). Unmatched junction bases numbered 5, after V lost 4 bases and J lost 7 bases. The CDR3 spans 14 residues.

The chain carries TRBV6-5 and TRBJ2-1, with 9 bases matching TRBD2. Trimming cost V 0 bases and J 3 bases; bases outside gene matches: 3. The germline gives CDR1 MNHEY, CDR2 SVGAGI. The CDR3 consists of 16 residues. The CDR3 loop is CASSYSGAGGYNEQFF. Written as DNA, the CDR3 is TGTGCCAGCAGTTACTCGGGAGCGGGGGGCTACAATGAGCAGTTCTTC.

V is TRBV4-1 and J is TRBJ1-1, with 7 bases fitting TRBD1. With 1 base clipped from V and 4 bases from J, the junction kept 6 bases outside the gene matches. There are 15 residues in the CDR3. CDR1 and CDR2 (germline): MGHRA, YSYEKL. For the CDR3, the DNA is TGCGCCAGCAGCCAAGCCGGTGCAGGGGGCACTGAAGCTTTCTTT. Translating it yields CASSQAGAGGTEAFF.

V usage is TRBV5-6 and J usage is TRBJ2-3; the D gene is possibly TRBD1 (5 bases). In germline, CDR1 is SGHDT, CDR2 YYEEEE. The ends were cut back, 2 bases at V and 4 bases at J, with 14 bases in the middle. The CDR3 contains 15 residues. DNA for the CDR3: TGTGCCAGCAGCTTCGCAAGGGCAGGGTCAGATACGCAGTATTTT. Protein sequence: CASSFARAGSDTQYF.

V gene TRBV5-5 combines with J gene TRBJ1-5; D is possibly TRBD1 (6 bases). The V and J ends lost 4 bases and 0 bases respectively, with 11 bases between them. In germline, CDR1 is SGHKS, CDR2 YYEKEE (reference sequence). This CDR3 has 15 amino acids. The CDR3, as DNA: TGTGCCAGCAGCCTCAGGGGCGCTAGCAATCAGCCCCAGCATTTT. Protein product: CASSLRGASNQPQHF.

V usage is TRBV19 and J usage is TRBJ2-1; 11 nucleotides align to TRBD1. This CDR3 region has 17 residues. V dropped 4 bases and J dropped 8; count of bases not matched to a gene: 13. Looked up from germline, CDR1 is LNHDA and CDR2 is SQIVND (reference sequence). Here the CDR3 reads CASSKASGTGGEDEQFF. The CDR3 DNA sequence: TGTGCCAGTAGTAAAGCCTCCGGGACAGGGGGTGAGGATGAGCAGTTCTTC.

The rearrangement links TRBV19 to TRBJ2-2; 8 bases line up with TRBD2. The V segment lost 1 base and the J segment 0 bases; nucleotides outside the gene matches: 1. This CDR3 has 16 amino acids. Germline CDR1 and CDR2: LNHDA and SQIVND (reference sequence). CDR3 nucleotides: TGTGCCAGTAGTATAGTCGGGGGGGCGAACACCGGGGAGCTGTTTTTT. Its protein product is CASSIVGGANTGELFF. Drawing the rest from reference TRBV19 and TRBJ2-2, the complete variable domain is DGGITQSPKYLFRKEGQNVTLSCEQNLNHDAMYWYRQDPGQGLRLIYYSQIVNDFQKGDIAEGYSVSREKKESFPLTVTSAQKNPTAFYLCASSIVGGANTGELFFGEGSRLTVL.

The CDR3 is CASSPAYSGGEETQYF. CDR3 in DNA: TGTGCCAGTAGCCCCGCTTATAGCGGGGGGGAAGAGACCCAGTACTTC. The chain joins TRBV19 to TRBJ2-5; TRBD2 matches 11 bases. With 6 bases clipped from V and 3 bases from J, the junction kept 9 bases outside the gene matches. CDR1 LNHDA and CDR2 SQIVND come from the germline V gene (reference sequence). This CDR3 contains 16 residues.

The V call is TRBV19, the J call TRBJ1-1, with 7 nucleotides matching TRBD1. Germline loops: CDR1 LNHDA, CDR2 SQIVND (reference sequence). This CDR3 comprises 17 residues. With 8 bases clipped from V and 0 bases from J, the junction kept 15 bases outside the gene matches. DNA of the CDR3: TGTGCCAGTGGGGCACACAGGGGCGGTGGTATGAACACTGAAGCTTTCTTT. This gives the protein CASGAHRGGGMNTEAFF.

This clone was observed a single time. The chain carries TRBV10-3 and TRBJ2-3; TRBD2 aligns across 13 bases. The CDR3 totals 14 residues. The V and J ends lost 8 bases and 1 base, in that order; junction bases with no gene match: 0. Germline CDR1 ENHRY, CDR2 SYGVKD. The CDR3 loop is CAIGTSGGTDTQYF. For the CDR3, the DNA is TGTGCCATCGGGACTAGCGGGGGCACAGATACGCAGTATTTT.

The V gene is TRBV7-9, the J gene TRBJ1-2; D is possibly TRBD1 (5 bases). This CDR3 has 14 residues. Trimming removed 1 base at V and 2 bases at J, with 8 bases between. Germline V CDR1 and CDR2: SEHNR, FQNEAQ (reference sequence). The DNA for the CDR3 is TGTGCCAGCAGCTTAGAGGGACTCAACTATGGCTACACCTTC. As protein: CASSLEGLNYGYTF. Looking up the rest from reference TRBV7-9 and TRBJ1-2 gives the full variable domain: DTGVSQNPRHKITKRGQNVTFRCDPISEHNRLYWYRQTLGQGPEFLTYFQNEAQLEKSRLLSDRFSAERPKGSFSTLEIQRTEQGDSAMYLCASSLEGLNYGYTFGSGTRLTVV.

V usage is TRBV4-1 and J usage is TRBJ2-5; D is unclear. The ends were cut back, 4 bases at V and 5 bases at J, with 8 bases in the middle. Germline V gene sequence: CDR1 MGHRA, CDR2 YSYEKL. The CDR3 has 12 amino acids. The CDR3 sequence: CASSRVKETQYF. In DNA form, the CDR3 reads TGCGCCAGCAGCCGAGTGAAGGAGACCCAGTACTTC.

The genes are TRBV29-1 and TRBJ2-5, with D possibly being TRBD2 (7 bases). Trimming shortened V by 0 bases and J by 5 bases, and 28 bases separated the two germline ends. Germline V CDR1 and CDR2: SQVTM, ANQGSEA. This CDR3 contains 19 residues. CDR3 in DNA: TGCAGCGTTGAAGATCTTTGGAGCCGGACTGCGGGGGCGAGGGAGACCCAGTACTTC. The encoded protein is CSVEDLWSRTAGARETQYF.